The next 31 T cell receptor beta chains were all read from a single sample in a study of T cell responses to AZD1222 COVID-19 vaccine. TCRdb's table, derived via immunoSEQ multiplex PCR, lists solely in-frame clones and lacks some. The sample has 95,000 to 150,000 clones, 70% to 90% seen once. Source: peripheral blood, taken on day 0 of AZD1222 vaccination. Receptors originate from an adult in good health.

The rearrangement joins TRBV28 to TRBJ2-3, with D possibly being TRBD1 (6 bases). The germline V gene has CDR1 MDHEN and CDR2 SYDVKM. The CDR3 totals 14 residues. Trimming took 7 bases from V and 1 from J, leaving 12 bases between them. The CDR3 DNA sequence: TGTGCCAGCATGGGGGCGCAGGGCACAGATACGCAGTATTTT. Protein product: CASMGAQGTDTQYF.

The chain couples TRBV4-3 to TRBJ2-7; D is ambiguous. The germline gives CDR1 LGHNA, CDR2 YSLEER. Between the trimmed V and J ends, which lost 0 bases and 5 bases, there was a span of 11 bases. The CDR3 has 14 amino acids. The CDR3 region is CASSQEVWFHEQYF. CDR3 sequence (DNA): TGCGCCAGCAGCCAAGAGGTTTGGTTTCACGAGCAGTACTTC.

The V and J genes are TRBV4-1 and TRBJ2-5; 12 bases are shared with TRBD2. Per germline, CDR1 MGHRA and CDR2 YSYEKL. Trimming at V came to 6 bases and at J to 9 bases, leaving 11 bases not matched to a gene. The CDR3 contains 15 residues. CDR3 nucleotides: TGCGCCAGCAGGCGGACTAGCGGGGCAGTGGGGCCCCAGTACTTC. Translating gives CASRRTSGAVGPQYF.

This clone was recorded once. The chain has TRBV18 and TRBJ2-7, with 7 bases lining up with TRBD1. V was clipped by 9 bases and J by 1 base; unmatched bases: 15. This CDR3 region has 16 residues. The V gene's germline CDR1 is KGHSH and CDR2 LQKENI. The CDR3 DNA follows: TGTGCCAGTTCAAACACCAAGGGGGCTGGATCCTACGAGCAGTACTTC. Residues: CASSNTKGAGSYEQYF.

This clone was found once. J is TRBJ1-1 and V is TRBV6-5, with 9 positions matching TRBD1. CDR1 and CDR2 from the germline V gene are MNHEY and SVGAGI. The CDR3 covers 14 residues. V was clipped by 6 bases and J by 1 base; unmatched bases: 3. The CDR3 reads CASSRDRANTEAFF. The CDR3, as DNA: TGTGCCAGCAGCCGGGACAGGGCGAACACTGAAGCTTTCTTT.

There are a few counts of this clone. The V gene is TRBV5-4, the J gene TRBJ1-1; D gene uncertain. CDR1 is SGHNT and CDR2 is YYREEE in the germline V gene (reference sequence). The CDR3 extends over 13 amino acids. The V and J ends lost 4 bases and 4 bases respectively, with 11 bases between them. The CDR3: CASSRTGSTEAFF. CDR3 DNA: TGTGCCAGCAGCCGTACGGGGAGCACTGAAGCTTTCTTT. Using reference TRBV5-4 and TRBJ1-1 for the parts outside the CDR3, the full variable domain is ETGVTQSPTHLIKTRGQQVTLRCSSQSGHNTVSWYQQALGQGPQFIFQYYREEENGRGNFPPRFSGLQFPNYSSELNVNALELDDSALYLCASSRTGSTEAFFGQGTRLTVV.

The chain is built from TRBV5-4 and TRBJ2-1, with 9 bases identical to TRBD2. This CDR3 has 16 residues. Germline assignment: CDR1 SGHNT and CDR2 YYREEE (reference sequence). V dropped 4 bases and J dropped 8; count of bases not matched to a gene: 13. The CDR3 coding sequence is TGTGCCAGCAGCCCCGCCGGCGGGAGGGCCCTGCATGAGCAGTTCTTC. It specifies CASSPAGGRALHEQFF. Supplemented by reference TRBV5-4 and TRBJ2-1, the full variable domain reads ETGVTQSPTHLIKTRGQQVTLRCSSQSGHNTVSWYQQALGQGPQFIFQYYREEENGRGNFPPRFSGLQFPNYSSELNVNALELDDSALYLCASSPAGGRALHEQFFGPGTRLTVL.

The chain uses TRBV3-1 (or the pseudogene TRBV3-2) and TRBJ2-3; 8 bases fit TRBD2. V gave up 2 bases and J gave up 3 bases; unmatched junction bases: 4. CDR3 length: 15 residues. The germline V gene encodes CDR1 LGHDT and CDR2 YNNKEL (reference sequence). CDR3 region: CASSQPQRGTDTQYF. The CDR3 nucleotides read TGTGCCAGCAGCCAACCCCAGCGGGGGACAGATACGCAGTATTTT.

The gene calls are TRBV5-6 and TRBJ2-7, with TRBD1 identical over 8 bases. The CDR3 is 14 amino acids. Germline V lookup: CDR1 SGHDT, CDR2 YYEEEE. The V gene end was trimmed by 4 bases and the J gene end by 4 bases; junction bases not matched to a gene: 7. The CDR3 DNA reads TGTGCCAGCAGCCTACAGGGGGTAACGTACGAGCAGTACTTC. Residues: CASSLQGVTYEQYF.

This clone came up a few times. The J gene is TRBJ1-6, the V gene TRBV6-5; 7 nucleotides line up with TRBD1. This CDR3 has 13 amino acids. CDR1 is MNHEY, CDR2 SVGAGI, per germline. Trimming at V came to 6 bases and at J to 6 bases, leaving 2 bases not matched to a gene. The CDR3 region is CASRDRLNSPLHF. CDR3 in DNA: TGTGCCAGCAGGGACAGGCTTAATTCACCCCTCCACTTT.

The chain recombines TRBV7-2 with TRBJ1-1; D unclear. Germline V lookup: CDR1 SGHTA, CDR2 FQGNSA. The CDR3 covers 14 residues. Trimming took 3 bases from V and 6 from J, leaving 14 bases between them. CDR3 sequence: CASSFRADFPEAFF. For the CDR3, the DNA is TGTGCCAGCAGCTTTAGGGCCGATTTCCCTGAAGCTTTCTTT.

The chain joins TRBV18 to TRBJ2-5; no clear D. V was cut by 5 bases and J by 2 bases, with 3 bases left in between. CDR1 KGHSH and CDR2 LQKENI come from the germline V gene. There are 11 residues in the CDR3. CDR3 DNA sequence: TGTGCCAGCTCATTTCAAGAGACCCAGTACTTC. It specifies CASSFQETQYF.

J is TRBJ2-7 and V is TRBV23-1; possible D gene TRBD1, 6 bases. TRBV23-1 falls under the ORF class, with uncertain function. The length of the CDR3 is 11 residues. The CDR3 DNA follows: TGCGTCTCGGACAGCTACTACGAGCAGTACTTC. It specifies CVSDSYYEQYF.

The V call is TRBV19, the J call TRBJ2-7; 10 bases agree with TRBD2. The CDR3 covers 14 residues. Per germline, CDR1 LNHDA and CDR2 SQIVND (reference sequence). J gave up 2 bases and V 5 bases, and 3 bases lay outside the gene matches. The CDR3 DNA is TGTGCCAGTAGTTCCAGCGGGGGGGCCTACGAGCAGTACTTC. Residues: CASSSSGGAYEQYF.

This chain connects TRBV28 to TRBJ1-1; 8 nucleotides match TRBD1. Unmatched junction bases numbered 11, after V lost 5 bases and J lost 0 bases. The CDR3 is made up of 17 amino acids. The germline gives CDR1 MDHEN, CDR2 SYDVKM. CDR3 nucleotides: TGTGCCAGCAGTCCCCCGGGACAGGTGATGTTGAACACTGAAGCTTTCTTT. It codes for CASSPPGQVMLNTEAFF.

The V gene is TRBV12-3 or TRBV12-4, the J gene TRBJ2-7; D not certain. Between the trimmed V and J ends, which lost 3 bases and 2 bases, there was a span of 8 bases. The CDR3 spans 13 residues. The CDR3 protein is CASSLAQTYEQYF. The CDR3, as DNA: TGTGCCAGCAGTTTGGCCCAGACCTACGAGCAGTACTTC.

The chain uses TRBV20-1 and TRBJ2-7, with D unclear. Trimming removed 1 base at V and 1 base at J, with 2 bases between. CDR3 size: 11 residues. Germline CDR1 and CDR2: DFQATT and SNEGSKA (reference sequence). The chain's CDR3 is CSARASYEQYF. CDR3 in DNA: TGCAGTGCTAGAGCTTCCTACGAGCAGTACTTC.

This clone was seen just once. The rearrangement joins TRBV11-2 to TRBJ1-1; D remains ambiguous. CDR3 size: 11 residues. Trimming shortened V by 2 bases and J by 6 bases, and 4 bases separated the two germline ends. Germline V lookup: CDR1 SGHAT, CDR2 FQNNGV. CDR3 bases: TGTGCCAGCAGCTTACTTGCTGAAGCTTTCTTT. It is translated as CASSLLAEAFF.

This clone was detected a few times. An end of the junction does not agree with germline; a read error may underlie this. The rearrangement uses TRBV7-7 and TRBJ2-3, with 15 bases identical to TRBD2. The germline gives CDR1 SSHAT, CDR2 FNYEAQ (reference sequence). This CDR3 comprises 16 residues. DNA of the CDR3: TGTGCTAGCAGCCCGGGACTAGCGGGAGGTGCAGATACGCAGTATTTT. Encoded protein: CASSPGLAGGADTQYF.

The chain recombines TRBV18 with TRBJ2-7, with TRBD1 matching over 7 bases. The CDR3 runs to 13 residues. J lost 3 bases, V lost 3 bases, and 2 bases had no gene match. Germline V gene sequence: CDR1 KGHSH, CDR2 LQKENI. The CDR3 DNA reads TGTGCCAGCTCACCGACAGGGCTCTACGAGCAGTACTTC. It codes for CASSPTGLYEQYF.

This clone was observed a single time. J is TRBJ1-2 and V is TRBV5-6; TRBD1 aligns across 11 bases. In germline, CDR1 is SGHDT, CDR2 YYEEEE. The CDR3 covers 17 residues. V shed 4 bases, J shed 2 bases, and the junction held 10 bases outside the gene matches. The DNA for the CDR3 is TGTGCCAGCAGCCCCGGAGGACAGGGGGCGGAGAACTATGGCTACACCTTC. This codes for CASSPGGQGAENYGYTF.

V gene TRBV13 combines with J gene TRBJ2-7; D gene ambiguous. Germline V gene sequence: CDR1 PRHDT, CDR2 FYEKMQ (reference sequence). V dropped 4 bases and J dropped 3 bases, with 19 bases sitting between them. The CDR3 is 16 amino acids. This CDR3 is CASSSPPSRHHYEQYF. The CDR3 DNA reads as TGTGCCAGCAGCTCCCCCCCAAGTAGACATCACTACGAGCAGTACTTC.

The chain links TRBV7-9 to TRBJ1-4; unclear D gene. V lost 5 bases to trimming and J lost 8 bases, with 18 bases between them. Germline V CDR1 and CDR2: SEHNR, FQNEAQ (reference sequence). The CDR3 is 15 amino acids. The chain's CDR3 is CASSRSFGEREKLFF. The DNA of the CDR3 is TGTGCCAGCAGCCGGTCGTTTGGGGAACGGGAAAAACTGTTTTTT.

The rearrangement uses TRBV5-1 and TRBJ2-7; TRBD2 matches at 8 bases. The germline gives CDR1 SGHRS, CDR2 YFSETQ. After removal of 4 bases from V and 6 bases from J, the junction contained 9 bases not matched to a gene. This CDR3 is built from 14 residues. CDR3 residues: CASSPPGGSSEQYF. The CDR3 DNA reads TGCGCCAGCAGCCCCCCGGGAGGGTCTTCCGAGCAGTACTTC.

The count of this clone is one. The gene calls are TRBV6-5 and TRBJ2-2, with TRBD2 as a possible D gene (7 bases). The CDR3 is 15 residues long. Between the trimmed V and J ends, which lost 6 bases and 6 bases, there was a span of 17 bases. CDR1 is MNHEY, CDR2 SVGAGI, per germline. The CDR3 is CASRGSPGGPGELFF. CDR3 nucleotides: TGTGCCAGCAGAGGATCGCCCGGGGGGCCCGGGGAGCTGTTTTTT.

The chain couples TRBV5-1 to TRBJ2-1; a weak D match, TRBD1 (6 bases). Germline V lookup: CDR1 SGHRS, CDR2 YFSETQ. V lost 1 base and J 8 bases, leaving 13 bases between the germline ends. The CDR3 loop spans 14 amino acids. CDR3 protein: CASSLSTGSHEQFF. The DNA of the CDR3 is TGCGCCAGCAGCTTGTCTACAGGGTCCCATGAGCAGTTCTTC.

The rearrangement links TRBV5-3 to TRBJ2-1, with 11 bases aligning to TRBD2. TRBV5-3 is an ORF, with its function uncertain. The CDR3 runs to 17 residues. V lost 0 bases, J lost 3 bases, and 5 bases stayed unmatched. This CDR3 reads CARSLVVGTSGYNEQFF. The CDR3 DNA is TGTGCCAGAAGCTTGGTGGTCGGGACTAGCGGCTACAATGAGCAGTTCTTC.

This clone was detected a few times. The chain couples TRBV19 to TRBJ1-1; D not resolved. The CDR3 extends over 13 amino acids. Looked up from germline, CDR1 is LNHDA and CDR2 is SQIVND (reference sequence). Trimming cost V 1 base and J 8 bases, with 11 bases left between them. The CDR3 sequence is CASSIGPIGEAFF. The CDR3 DNA reads as TGTGCCAGTAGTATAGGGCCGATTGGGGAAGCTTTCTTT.

The chain couples TRBV4-2 to TRBJ2-1, with TRBD2 matching 12 bases. With V trimmed by 4 bases and J by 8 bases, 9 bases remained unmatched. Germline assignment: CDR1 LGHNA and CDR2 YNFKEQ. The CDR3 covers 16 residues. The CDR3 DNA reads as TGTGCCAGCAGCCCCCAGACTAGCGGGAGTACGTATGAGCAGTTCTTC. Translated, it gives CASSPQTSGSTYEQFF.

The rearrangement links TRBV4-1 to TRBJ1-1; D gene uncertain. This CDR3 spans 17 amino acids. Deletions cut 1 base from V and 1 base from J, with 16 bases between. Germline assignment: CDR1 MGHRA and CDR2 YSYEKL. This CDR3 is CASSQVFARAKNTEAFF. In DNA form, the CDR3 reads TGCGCCAGCAGCCAAGTTTTTGCCCGAGCAAAGAACACTGAAGCTTTCTTT.

This chain links TRBV4-3 with TRBJ2-6, with D maybe TRBD2 (5 bases). Between the trimmed V and J ends, which lost 0 bases and 0 bases, there was a span of 18 bases. Germline CDR1 is LGHNA and CDR2 is YSLEER. The CDR3 covers 20 residues. The CDR3 here is CASSQERGGRIRSGANVLTF. Written as DNA, the CDR3 is TGCGCCAGCAGCCAAGAACGGGGTGGCAGGATTCGCTCTGGGGCCAACGTCCTGACTTTC.